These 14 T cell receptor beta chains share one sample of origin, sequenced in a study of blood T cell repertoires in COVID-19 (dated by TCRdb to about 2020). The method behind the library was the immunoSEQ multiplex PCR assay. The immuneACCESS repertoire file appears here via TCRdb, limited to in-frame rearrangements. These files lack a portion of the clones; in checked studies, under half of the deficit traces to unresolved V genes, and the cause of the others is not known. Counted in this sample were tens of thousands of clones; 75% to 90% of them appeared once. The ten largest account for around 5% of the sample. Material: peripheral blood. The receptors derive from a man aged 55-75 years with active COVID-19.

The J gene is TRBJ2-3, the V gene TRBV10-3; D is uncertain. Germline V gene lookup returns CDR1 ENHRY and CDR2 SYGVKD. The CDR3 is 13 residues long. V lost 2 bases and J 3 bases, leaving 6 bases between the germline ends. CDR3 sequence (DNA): TGTGCCATCAGTGAGAGCCGGACAGATACGCAGTATTTT. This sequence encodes CAISESRTDTQYF.

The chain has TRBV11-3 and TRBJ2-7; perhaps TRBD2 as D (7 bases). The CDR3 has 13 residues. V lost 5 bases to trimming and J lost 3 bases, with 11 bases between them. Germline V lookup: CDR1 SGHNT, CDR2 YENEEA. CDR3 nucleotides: TGTGCCAGCAGCCCGAGGGGGGGCTACGAGCAGTACTTC. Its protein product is CASSPRGGYEQYF.

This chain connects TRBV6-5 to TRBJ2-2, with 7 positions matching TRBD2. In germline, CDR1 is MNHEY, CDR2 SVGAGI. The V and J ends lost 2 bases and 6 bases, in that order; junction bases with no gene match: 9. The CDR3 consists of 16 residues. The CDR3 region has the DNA TGTGCCAGCAGTTACATGTCTCTCGCGGGGGCCGGGGAGCTGTTTTTT. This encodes CASSYMSLAGAGELFF.

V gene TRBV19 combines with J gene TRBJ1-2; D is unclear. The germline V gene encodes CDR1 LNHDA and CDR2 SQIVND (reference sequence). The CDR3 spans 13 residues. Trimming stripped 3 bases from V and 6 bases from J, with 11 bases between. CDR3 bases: TGTGCCAGTAGTATCACAGCGGAGGATGGCTACACCTTC. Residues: CASSITAEDGYTF.

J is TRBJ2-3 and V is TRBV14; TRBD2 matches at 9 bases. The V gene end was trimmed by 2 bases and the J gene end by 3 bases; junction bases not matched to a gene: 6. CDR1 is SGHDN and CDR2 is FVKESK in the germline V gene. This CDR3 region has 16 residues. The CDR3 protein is CASSQIAGVVTDTQYF. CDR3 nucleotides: TGTGCCAGCAGCCAAATAGCGGGAGTAGTTACAGATACGCAGTATTTT.

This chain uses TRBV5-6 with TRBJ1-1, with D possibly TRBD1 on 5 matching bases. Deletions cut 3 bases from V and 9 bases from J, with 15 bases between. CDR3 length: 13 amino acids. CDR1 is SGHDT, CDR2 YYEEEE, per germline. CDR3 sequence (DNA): TGTGCCAGCAGCTCCCTCGGGGGAGGAAAAGCTTTCTTT. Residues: CASSSLGGGKAFF.

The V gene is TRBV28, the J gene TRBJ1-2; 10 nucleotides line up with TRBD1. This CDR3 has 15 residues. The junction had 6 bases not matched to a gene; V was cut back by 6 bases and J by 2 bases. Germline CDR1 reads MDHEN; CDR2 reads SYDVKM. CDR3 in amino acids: CASRTGGAENYGYTF. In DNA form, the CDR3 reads TGTGCCAGCAGGACAGGGGGCGCCGAGAACTATGGCTACACCTTC.

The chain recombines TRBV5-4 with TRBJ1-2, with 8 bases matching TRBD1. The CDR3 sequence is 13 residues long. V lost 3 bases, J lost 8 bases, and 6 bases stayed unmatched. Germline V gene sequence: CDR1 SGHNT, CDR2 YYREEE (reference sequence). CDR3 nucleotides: TGTGCCAGCAGCTCGGACAGGGTCGGCGGCTACACCTTC. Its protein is CASSSDRVGGYTF.

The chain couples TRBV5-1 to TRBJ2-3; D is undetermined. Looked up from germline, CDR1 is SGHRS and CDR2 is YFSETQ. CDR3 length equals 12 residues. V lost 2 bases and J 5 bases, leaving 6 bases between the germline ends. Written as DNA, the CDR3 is TGCGCCAGCAGCTTACGCGGAGATACGCAGTATTTT. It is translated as CASSLRGDTQYF.

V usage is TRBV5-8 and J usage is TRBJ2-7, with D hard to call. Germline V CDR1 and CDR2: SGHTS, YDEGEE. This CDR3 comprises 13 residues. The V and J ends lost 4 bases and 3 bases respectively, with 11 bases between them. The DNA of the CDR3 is TGTGCCAGCAGCCTACGGGTTGTCTACGAGCAGTACTTC. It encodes CASSLRVVYEQYF.

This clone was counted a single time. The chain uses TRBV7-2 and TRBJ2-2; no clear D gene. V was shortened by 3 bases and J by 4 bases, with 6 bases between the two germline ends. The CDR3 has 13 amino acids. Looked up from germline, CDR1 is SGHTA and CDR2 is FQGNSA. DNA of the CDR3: TGTGCCAGCAGCTTCACGGGCACCGGGGAGCTGTTTTTT. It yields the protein CASSFTGTGELFF.

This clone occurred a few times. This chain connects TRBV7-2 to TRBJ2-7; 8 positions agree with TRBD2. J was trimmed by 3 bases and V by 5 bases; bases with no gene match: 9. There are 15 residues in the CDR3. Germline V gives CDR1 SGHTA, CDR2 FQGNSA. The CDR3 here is CASSPAGLGIYEQYF. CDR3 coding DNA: TGTGCCAGCAGCCCGGCGGGACTAGGAATCTACGAGCAGTACTTC.

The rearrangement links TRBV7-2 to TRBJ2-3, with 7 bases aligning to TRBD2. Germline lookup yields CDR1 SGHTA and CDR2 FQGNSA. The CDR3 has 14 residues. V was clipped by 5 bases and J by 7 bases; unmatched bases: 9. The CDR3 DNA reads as TGTGCCAGCAGCAGTGGACTAGTGGGGCATACGCAGTATTTT. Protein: CASSSGLVGHTQYF.

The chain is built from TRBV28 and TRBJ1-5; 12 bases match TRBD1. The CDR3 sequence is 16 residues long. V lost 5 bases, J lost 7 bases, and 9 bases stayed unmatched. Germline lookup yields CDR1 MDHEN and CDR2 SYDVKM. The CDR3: CASSKPGQGARQPQHF. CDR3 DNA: TGTGCCAGCAGTAAACCGGGACAGGGGGCCAGACAGCCCCAGCATTTT.